This is a list of T cell receptor beta chains from one sample in a study of post-analysis software for immune sequencing data. TCRdb reanalysed the PCR reads using MiXCR and keeps one entry per CDR3 protein. The table includes 380,000 or so distinct CDR3 sequences, roughly 30% detected once. Sample: blood. These receptors all stem from a girl aged 10-17 years with multiple sclerosis. Both conserved end residues are part of each CDR3. A D gene is named only where the DNA matches it firmly. Some rows mark clone size as missing; the rest say once, few, many or name a class of expanded clone.

d_gene	j_gene	abundance	v_gene	CDR3aa	CDR3nt
.	TRBJ1-4	once	TRBV9	CASSPHTMPEKLFF	TGTGCCAGCAGCCCGCACACGATGCCAGAAAAACTGTTTTTT
.	TRBJ2-1	many	TRBV4-3	CASSQDTGSSYNEQFF	TGCGCCAGCAGCCAAGATACGGGGAGCTCCTACAATGAGCAGTTCTTC
TRBD1	TRBJ1-6	.	TRBV13	CASSRGQGNSPLHF	TGTGCCAGCAGCCGTGGACAGGGTAATTCACCCCTCCACTTT
TRBD2	TRBJ2-5	.	TRBV5-1	CASSLGLAGGEETQYF	TGCGCCAGCAGCTTGGGACTAGCGGGGGGTGAAGAGACCCAGTACTTC
.	TRBJ2-7	.	TRBV11-3	CAGSPADGDVRSEQYF	TGTGCCGGCAGCCCCGCAGATGGGGACGTACGGAGCGAGCAGTACTTC
TRBD1	TRBJ2-7	few	TRBV3-1	CASSQGQGFHEQYF	TGTGCCAGCAGCCAGGGACAGGGGTTCCACGAGCAGTACTTC
.	TRBJ2-7	few	TRBV25-1	CASSVAGLPTGEQYF	TGTGCCAGCAGTGTTGCTGGACTTCCTACGGGCGAGCAGTACTTC
.	TRBJ2-7	.	TRBV20-1	CSARGRPSGAHEQYF	TGCAGTGCTAGGGGGCGGCCCTCCGGCGCCCACGAGCAGTACTTC
TRBD1	TRBJ1-1	.	TRBV12-3/TRBV12-4	CASSYRTGVNTEAFF	TGTGCCAGCAGCTACAGAACAGGGGTAAACACTGAAGCTTTCTTT
.	TRBJ2-5	.	TRBV4-2	CASSQETGAPRTQYF	TGTGCCAGCAGCCAAGAAACAGGCGCCCCTAGGACCCAGTACTTC
.	TRBJ1-1	.	TRBV20-1	CSASVFMNTEAFF	TGCAGTGCTAGTGTATTCATGAACACTGAAGCTTTCTTT
.	TRBJ2-6	.	TRBV7-2	CASVRGAGANVLTF	TGTGCCAGCGTCAGGGGGGCTGGGGCCAACGTCCTGACTTTC
.	TRBJ2-1	few	TRBV12-3/TRBV12-4	CASSQNYNEQFF	TGTGCCAGCAGCCAAAACTACAATGAGCAGTTCTTC
.	TRBJ2-3	few	TRBV7-2	CASSLWKSSTDTQYF	TGTGCCAGCAGCTTATGGAAAAGTTCCACAGATACGCAGTATTTT
.	TRBJ2-3	few	TRBV5-1	CASSLVYSGLTDTQYF	TGCGCCAGCAGCTTGGTGTACTCGGGTCTCACAGATACGCAGTATTTT
TRBD2	TRBJ2-3	few	TRBV12-3/TRBV12-4	CASSAWRPLLAGGGEDTQYF	TGTGCCAGCAGTGCCTGGCGTCCTCTTCTAGCGGGGGGAGGGGAAGATACGCAGTATTTT
TRBD1	TRBJ1-1	.	TRBV12-3/TRBV12-4	CASRWTGRDTEAFF	TGTGCCAGCAGGTGGACAGGGCGGGACACTGAAGCTTTCTTT
TRBD1	TRBJ2-5	.	TRBV24-1	CATSVLTRDSTGTQYF	TGTGCCACCAGTGTCCTAACCCGGGACAGCACTGGGACCCAGTACTTC
TRBD1	TRBJ1-6	.	TRBV7-9	CATGSTGGSYNSPLHF	TGTGCCACGGGGTCAACAGGGGGCTCGTATAATTCACCCCTCCACTTT
TRBD1	TRBJ2-7	few	TRBV5-5	CASSLRQGVYEQYF	TGTGCCAGCAGCTTAAGACAGGGGGTCTACGAGCAGTACTTC
.	TRBJ1-4	many	TRBV4-1	CASSQVFATNEKLFF	TGCGCCAGCAGCCAAGTTTTTGCAACTAATGAAAAACTGTTTTTT
.	TRBJ1-1	.	TRBV7-9	CASSPRDLGNTEAFF	TGTGCCAGCAGCCCTAGGGACTTAGGGAACACTGAAGCTTTCTTT
.	TRBJ2-3	.	TRBV4-1	CASSQVGSGLLSDTQYF	TGCGCCAGCAGCCAAGTTGGTTCGGGGTTACTCTCAGATACGCAGTATTTT
TRBD1	TRBJ2-7	.	TRBV27	CASSLRPGQGFYEQYF	TGTGCCAGCAGCCTCCGCCCCGGACAGGGTTTCTACGAGCAGTACTTC
.	TRBJ2-7	.	TRBV9	CASSARSTGSVEQYF	TGTGCCAGCAGCGCAAGGAGTACGGGCTCCGTCGAGCAGTACTTC
.	TRBJ2-1	.	TRBV7-2	CASSNSWEAGNEQFF	TGTGCCAGCAGCAATTCCTGGGAAGCGGGCAATGAGCAGTTCTTC
.	TRBJ2-1	.	TRBV6-2/TRBV6-3	CASSLIPQAGWNEQFF	TGTGCCAGCAGCCTAATCCCCCAGGCGGGGTGGAATGAGCAGTTCTTC
.	TRBJ2-4	.	TRBV7-2	CASSPSGGNIQYF	TGTGCCAGCAGCCCCTCCGGGGGTAACATTCAGTACTTC
TRBD1	TRBJ2-7	few	TRBV5-5	CASSFPGQGSYEQYF	TGTGCCAGCAGCTTCCCGGGACAGGGGAGCTACGAGCAGTACTTC
.	TRBJ2-5	.	TRBV6-5	CASWDRTAFKTQYF	TGTGCCAGCTGGGATAGGACCGCGTTCAAGACCCAGTACTTC
.	TRBJ2-5	few	TRBV6-2/TRBV6-3	CASRPSQGLPYQETQYF	TGTGCCAGCAGACCATCACAGGGTCTCCCCTACCAAGAGACCCAGTACTTC
TRBD2	TRBJ2-3	many	TRBV7-2	CASSLQAGGNTDTQYF	TGTGCCAGCAGCTTACAGGCGGGAGGGAACACAGATACGCAGTATTTT
.	TRBJ1-1	few	TRBV4-1	CASSEATGLLNTEAFF	TGCGCCAGCAGCGAGGCGACGGGACTTCTGAACACTGAAGCTTTCTTT
TRBD2	TRBJ2-1	.	TRBV5-1	CASSPSSSGEQFF	TGCGCCAGCAGCCCGAGCTCTAGCGGTGAGCAGTTCTTC
TRBD1	TRBJ1-1	.	TRBV13	CASSLGQGARGPTLNTEAFF	TGTGCCAGCAGCCTCGGACAGGGGGCGAGGGGGCCTACCTTGAACACTGAAGCTTTCTTT
.	TRBJ2-7	.	TRBV5-1	CASSSQLRGAGSYEQYF	TGCGCCAGCAGCTCCCAGCTTCGGGGGGCCGGCTCCTACGAGCAGTACTTC
.	TRBJ2-7	.	TRBV4-1	CASSQVKGEYEQYF	TGCGCCAGCAGCCAAGTGAAGGGCGAGTACGAGCAGTACTTC
.	TRBJ2-7	.	TRBV18	CASSPPNRAYEQYF	TGTGCCAGCTCACCTCCGAATAGGGCCTACGAGCAGTACTTC
.	TRBJ2-2	once	TRBV3-1	CASSQEPAGAPTGELFF	TGTGCCAGCAGCCAAGAACCTGCCGGGGCTCCGACCGGGGAGCTGTTTTTT
TRBD1	TRBJ2-5	.	TRBV20-1	CSAGMNRGIGTQYF	TGCAGTGCCGGGATGAACAGGGGGATTGGGACCCAGTACTTC
.	TRBJ1-2	few	TRBV7-9	CASSLLSQGPNYGYTF	TGTGCCAGCAGCTTATTATCCCAGGGTCCTAACTATGGCTACACCTTC
TRBD2	TRBJ2-1	few	TRBV4-1	CASSRLAGGPKNEQFF	TGCGCCAGCAGCCGTTTAGCGGGGGGGCCCAAAAATGAGCAGTTCTTC
.	TRBJ1-2	few	TRBV3-1	CASGQERITGRHYTF	TGTGCCAGCGGCCAAGAGCGTATCACAGGGCGACACTACACCTTC
.	TRBJ2-2	few	TRBV18	CASSPRGDTGELFF	TGTGCCAGCTCGCCAAGGGGGGACACCGGGGAGCTGTTTTTT
.	TRBJ1-5	.	TRBV7-2	CASSLVGEQPQHF	TGTGCCAGCAGCTTAGTAGGCGAGCAGCCCCAGCATTTT
TRBD1	TRBJ2-1	many	TRBV3-1	CASSQGDRAPGQFF	TGTGCCAGCAGTCAAGGGGACAGGGCCCCGGGGCAGTTCTTC
.	TRBJ2-7	.	TRBV28	CASSPSRNEQYF	TGTGCCAGCAGTCCCTCCCGGAACGAGCAGTACTTC